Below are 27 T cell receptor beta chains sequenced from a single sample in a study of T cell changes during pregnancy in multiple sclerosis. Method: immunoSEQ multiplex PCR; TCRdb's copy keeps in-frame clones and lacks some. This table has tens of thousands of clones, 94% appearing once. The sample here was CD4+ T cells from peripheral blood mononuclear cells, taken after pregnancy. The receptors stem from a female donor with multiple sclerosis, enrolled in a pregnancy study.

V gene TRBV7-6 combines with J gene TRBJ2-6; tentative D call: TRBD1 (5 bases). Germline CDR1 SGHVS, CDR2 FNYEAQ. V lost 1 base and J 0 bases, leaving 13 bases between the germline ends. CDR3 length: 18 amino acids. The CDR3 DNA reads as TGTGCCAGCAGCTTAGGTGGCAGGGTAACCTCTGGGGCCAACGTCCTGACTTTC. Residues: CASSLGGRVTSGANVLTF. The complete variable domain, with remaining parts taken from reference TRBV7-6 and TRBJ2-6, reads GAGVSQSPRYKVTKRGQDVALRCDPISGHVSLYWYRQALGQGPEFLTYFNYEAQQDKSGLPNDRFSAERPEGSISTLTIQRTEQRDSAMYRCASSLGGRVTSGANVLTFGAGSRLTVL.

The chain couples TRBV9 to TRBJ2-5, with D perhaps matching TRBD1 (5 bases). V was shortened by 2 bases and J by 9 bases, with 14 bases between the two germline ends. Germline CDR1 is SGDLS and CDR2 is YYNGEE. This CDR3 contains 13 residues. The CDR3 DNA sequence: TGTGCCAGCAGCGTCCAGTGGGAAGGGGCCCAGTACTTC. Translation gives CASSVQWEGAQYF.

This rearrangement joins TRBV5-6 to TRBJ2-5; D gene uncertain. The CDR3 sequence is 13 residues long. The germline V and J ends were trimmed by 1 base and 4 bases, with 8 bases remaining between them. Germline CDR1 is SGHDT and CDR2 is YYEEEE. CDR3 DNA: TGTGCCAGCAGCTTGTCAAACGGAGAGACCCAGTACTTC. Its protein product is CASSLSNGETQYF.

The DNA for the CDR3 is TGTGCCACCTTCCGGGACAGGGGTGGGAATGAGCAGTTCTTC. Translating it yields CATFRDRGGNEQFF. The genes are TRBV2 and TRBJ2-1, with TRBD1 matching over 10 bases. Germline-derived CDR1 and CDR2 are SNHLY and FYNNEI. CDR3 length: 14 residues. V was pared by 10 bases and J by 7 bases, with 10 bases of the junction left unmatched.

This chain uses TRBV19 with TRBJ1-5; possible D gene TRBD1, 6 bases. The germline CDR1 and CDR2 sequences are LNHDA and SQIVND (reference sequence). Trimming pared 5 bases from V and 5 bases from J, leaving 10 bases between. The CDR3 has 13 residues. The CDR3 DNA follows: TGTGCCAGTAGTCCACAGGGCTATCAGCCCCAGCATTTT. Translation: CASSPQGYQPQHF.

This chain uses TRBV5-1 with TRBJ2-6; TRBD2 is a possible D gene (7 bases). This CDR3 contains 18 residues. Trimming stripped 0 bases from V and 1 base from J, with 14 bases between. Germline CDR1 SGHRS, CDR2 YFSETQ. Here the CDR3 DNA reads TGCGCCAGCAGCTTGGAGCCGGGGGGCAGGTCTGGGGCCAACGTCCTGACTTTC. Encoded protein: CASSLEPGGRSGANVLTF.

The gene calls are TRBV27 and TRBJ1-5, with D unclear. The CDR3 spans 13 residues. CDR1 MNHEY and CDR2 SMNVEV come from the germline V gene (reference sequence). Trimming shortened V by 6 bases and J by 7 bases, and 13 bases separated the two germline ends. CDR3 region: CASRPRGEQPQHF. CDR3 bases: TGTGCCAGCAGACCGAGAGGAGAACAGCCCCAGCATTTT.

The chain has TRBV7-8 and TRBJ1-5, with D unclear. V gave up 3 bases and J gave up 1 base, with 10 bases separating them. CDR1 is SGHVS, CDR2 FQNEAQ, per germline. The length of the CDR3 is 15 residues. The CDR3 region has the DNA TGTGCCAGCAGCTTCCTAGATCGGAGCAATCAGCCCCAGCATTTT. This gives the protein CASSFLDRSNQPQHF.

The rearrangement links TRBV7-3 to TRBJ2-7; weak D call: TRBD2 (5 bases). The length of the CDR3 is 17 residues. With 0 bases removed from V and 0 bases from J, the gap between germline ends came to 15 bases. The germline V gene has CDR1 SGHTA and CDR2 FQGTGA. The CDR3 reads CASSLTGSVGFSYEQYF. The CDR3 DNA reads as TGTGCCAGCAGCTTAACTGGGAGCGTAGGTTTCTCCTACGAGCAGTACTTC.

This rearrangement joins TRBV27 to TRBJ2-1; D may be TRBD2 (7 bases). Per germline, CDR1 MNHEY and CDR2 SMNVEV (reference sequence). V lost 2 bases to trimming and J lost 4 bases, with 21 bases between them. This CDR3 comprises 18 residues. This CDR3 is CASSLGFRGGGSYNEQFF. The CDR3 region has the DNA TGTGCCAGCAGTTTAGGGTTCCGTGGGGGGGGCTCGTACAATGAGCAGTTCTTC.

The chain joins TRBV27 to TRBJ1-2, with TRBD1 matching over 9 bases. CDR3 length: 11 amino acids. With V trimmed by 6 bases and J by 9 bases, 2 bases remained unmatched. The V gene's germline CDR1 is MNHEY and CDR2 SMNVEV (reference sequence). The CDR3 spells CASRDRGSYTF. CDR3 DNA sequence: TGTGCCAGCAGAGACAGGGGGAGCTACACCTTC.

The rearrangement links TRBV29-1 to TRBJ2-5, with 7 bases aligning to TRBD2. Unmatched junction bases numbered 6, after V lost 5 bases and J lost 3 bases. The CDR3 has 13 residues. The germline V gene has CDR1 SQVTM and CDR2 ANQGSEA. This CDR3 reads CSVSSGVEETQYF. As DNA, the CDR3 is TGCAGCGTTTCAAGCGGGGTCGAAGAGACCCAGTACTTC.

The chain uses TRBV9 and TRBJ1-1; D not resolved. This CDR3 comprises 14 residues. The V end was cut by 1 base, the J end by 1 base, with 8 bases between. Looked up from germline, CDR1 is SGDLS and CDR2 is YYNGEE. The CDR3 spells CASSVRGSNTEAFF. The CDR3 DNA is TGTGCCAGCAGCGTACGCGGGTCGAACACTGAAGCTTTCTTT.

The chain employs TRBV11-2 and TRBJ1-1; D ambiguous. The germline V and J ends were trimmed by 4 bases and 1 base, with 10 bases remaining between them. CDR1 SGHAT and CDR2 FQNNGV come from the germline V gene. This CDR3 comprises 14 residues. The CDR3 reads CASSSSRGNTEAFF. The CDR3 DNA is TGTGCCAGCAGCTCGAGCCGAGGGAACACTGAAGCTTTCTTT.

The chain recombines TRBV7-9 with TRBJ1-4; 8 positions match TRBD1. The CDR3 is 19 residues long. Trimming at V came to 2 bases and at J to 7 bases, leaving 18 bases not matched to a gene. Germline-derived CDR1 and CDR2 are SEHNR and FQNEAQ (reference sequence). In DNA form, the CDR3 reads TGTGCCAGCAGCTTATTTCGGCTCCAGGGGGCTAGGTTGGGTGAAAAACTGTTTTTT. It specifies CASSLFRLQGARLGEKLFF.

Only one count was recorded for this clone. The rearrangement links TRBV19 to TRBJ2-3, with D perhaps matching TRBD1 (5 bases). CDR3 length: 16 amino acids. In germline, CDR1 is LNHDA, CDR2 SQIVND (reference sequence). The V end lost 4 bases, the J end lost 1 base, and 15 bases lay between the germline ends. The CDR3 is CASSSPAGSGTDTQYF. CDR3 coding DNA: TGTGCCAGTAGTAGCCCTGCAGGGTCAGGCACAGATACGCAGTATTTT.

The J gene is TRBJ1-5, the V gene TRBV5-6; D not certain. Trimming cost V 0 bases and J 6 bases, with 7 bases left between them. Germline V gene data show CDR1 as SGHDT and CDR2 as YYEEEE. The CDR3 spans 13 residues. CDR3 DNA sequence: TGTGCCAGCAGCTTGGCCGGGAGTCAGCCCCAGCATTTT. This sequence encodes CASSLAGSQPQHF.

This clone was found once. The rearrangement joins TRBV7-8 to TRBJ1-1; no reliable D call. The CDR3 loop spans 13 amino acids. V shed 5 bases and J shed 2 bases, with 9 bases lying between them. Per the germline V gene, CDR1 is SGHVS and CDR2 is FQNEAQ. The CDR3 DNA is TGTGCCAGCAGCCCCACAGTAAACACTGAAGCTTTCTTT. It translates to CASSPTVNTEAFF.

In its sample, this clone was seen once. CDR3 amino acids: CASSSGTGIVKQYF. The CDR3 DNA follows: TGTGCCAGCAGTTCCGGGACAGGGATTGTGAAGCAGTACTTC. This chain joins TRBV2 and TRBJ2-7; 9 nucleotides agree with TRBD1. With V trimmed by 5 bases and J by 8 bases, 10 bases remained unmatched. Germline assignment: CDR1 SNHLY and CDR2 FYNNEI. This CDR3 region has 14 residues.

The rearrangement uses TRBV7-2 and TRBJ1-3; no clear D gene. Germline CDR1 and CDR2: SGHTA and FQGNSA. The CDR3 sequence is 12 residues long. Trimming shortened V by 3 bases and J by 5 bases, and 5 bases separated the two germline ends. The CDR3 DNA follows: TGTGCCAGCAGCTTCGAGAGAAACACCATATATTTT. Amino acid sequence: CASSFERNTIYF.

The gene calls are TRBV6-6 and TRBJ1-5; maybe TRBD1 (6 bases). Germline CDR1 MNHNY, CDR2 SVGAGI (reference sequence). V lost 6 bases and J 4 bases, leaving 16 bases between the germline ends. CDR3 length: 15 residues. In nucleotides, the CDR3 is TGTGCCAGCAGCCAACAGGGATCTTCAAATCAGCCCCAGCATTTT. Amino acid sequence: CASSQQGSSNQPQHF.

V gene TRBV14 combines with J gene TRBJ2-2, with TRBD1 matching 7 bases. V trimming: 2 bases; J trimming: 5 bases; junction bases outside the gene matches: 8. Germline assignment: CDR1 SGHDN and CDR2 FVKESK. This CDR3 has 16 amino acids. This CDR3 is CASSQLWTGRTGELFF. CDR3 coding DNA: TGTGCCAGCAGCCAACTTTGGACAGGCAGGACCGGGGAGCTGTTTTTT.

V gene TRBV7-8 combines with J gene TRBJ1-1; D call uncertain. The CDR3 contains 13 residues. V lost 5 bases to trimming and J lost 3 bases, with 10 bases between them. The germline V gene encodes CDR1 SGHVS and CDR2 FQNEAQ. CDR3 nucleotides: TGTGCCAGCAGCCCGAGGAGGCACACTGAAGCTTTCTTT. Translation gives CASSPRRHTEAFF.

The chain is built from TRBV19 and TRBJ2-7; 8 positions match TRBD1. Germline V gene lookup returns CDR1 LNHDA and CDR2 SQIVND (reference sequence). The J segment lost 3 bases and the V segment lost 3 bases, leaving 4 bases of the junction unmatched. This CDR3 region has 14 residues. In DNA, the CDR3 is TGTGCCAGTAGTATTCGGACAGGGCACTACGAGCAGTACTTC. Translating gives CASSIRTGHYEQYF. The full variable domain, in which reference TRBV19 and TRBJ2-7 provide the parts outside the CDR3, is DGGITQSPKYLFRKEGQNVTLSCEQNLNHDAMYWYRQDPGQGLRLIYYSQIVNDFQKGDIAEGYSVSREKKESFPLTVTSAQKNPTAFYLCASSIRTGHYEQYFGPGTRLTVT.

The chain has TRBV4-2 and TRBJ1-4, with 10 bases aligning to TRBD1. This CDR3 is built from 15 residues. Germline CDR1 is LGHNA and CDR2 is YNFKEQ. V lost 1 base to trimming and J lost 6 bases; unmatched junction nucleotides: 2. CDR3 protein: CASSQGGQGDEKLFF. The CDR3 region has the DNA TGTGCCAGCAGCCAAGGAGGACAGGGGGATGAAAAACTGTTTTTT.

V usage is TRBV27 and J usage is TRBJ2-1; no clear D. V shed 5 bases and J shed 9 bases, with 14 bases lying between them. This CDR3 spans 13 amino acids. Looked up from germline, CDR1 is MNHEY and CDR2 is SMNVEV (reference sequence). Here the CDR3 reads CASSHDTSVEQFF. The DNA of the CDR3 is TGTGCCAGCAGTCACGACACTTCAGTTGAGCAGTTCTTC.

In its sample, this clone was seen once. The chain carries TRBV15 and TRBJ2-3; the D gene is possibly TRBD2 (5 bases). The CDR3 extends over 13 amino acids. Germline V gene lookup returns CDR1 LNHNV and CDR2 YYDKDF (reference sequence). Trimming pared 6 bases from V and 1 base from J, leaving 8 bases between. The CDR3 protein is CATSYGGTDTQYF. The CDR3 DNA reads TGTGCCACCAGTTACGGGGGCACAGATACGCAGTATTTT.